This record concerns one T cell receptor beta chain sequence. The source of the sample is a study of shared clonotypes between healthy human individuals. Germline V gene lookup returns CDR1 SGHNT and CDR2 YYREEE (reference sequence). J lost 1 base, V lost 0 bases, and 6 bases had no gene match. There are 17 residues in the CDR3. Generated by immunoSEQ multiplex PCR, the TCRdb table keeps only in-frame clones and is missing some. The sample holds roughly 2.6 million clones, about 92% seen once. Material for sequencing was naive CD4+ T cells sorted from blood. Sample subset: CD45RA+ positively selected. The chain joins TRBV5-4 to TRBJ2-1; 8 bases are a match to TRBD2. This TCR was recovered from a man aged 18 to 30 in good health. For the CDR3, the DNA is TGTGCCAGCAGCTTGGCACTCCTAGCGGGTTCCTACAATGAGCAGTTCTTC. Translation: CASSLALLAGSYNEQFF.